This entry describes one TCR beta chain. The antigen is undetermined. Using immunoSEQ multiplex PCR, the repertoire was profiled, and TCRdb retains in-frame clones only, with some absent. The table lists 120,000 or so clones, about 90% of them singletons, with roughly a tenth in the top ten. The data originate from a study of T cell responses to AZD1222 COVID-19 vaccine. Study results and limitations: Repertoire sampling was restricted to post-peak T cell response timepoints. In a largely white British group with more females than males, clonal diversity was possibly underestimated.

The germline gives CDR1 SEHNR, CDR2 FQNEAQ (reference sequence). V lost 5 bases and J lost 4; bases outside the gene matches: 7. The CDR3 has 15 amino acids. This sequence joins TRBV7-9 and TRBJ2-5; 10 nucleotides match TRBD1. Material: peripheral blood, obtained on day 0 of AZD1222 vaccination. The TCR sequence derives from an adult in good health. The CDR3 reads CASSPTGGPGETQYF. CDR3 nucleotide sequence: TGTGCCAGCAGCCCGACAGGGGGCCCGGGAGAGACCCAGTACTTC.